This entry describes one TCR beta chain. The data were produced by immunoSEQ multiplex PCR, yet TCRdb's version contains in-frame clones alone and is incomplete. Among around 120,000 clones listed, 88% were seen once. This record belongs to a study of cytomegalovirus exposure and HLA in healthy donors. This CDR3 region has 17 residues. The V and J ends lost 2 bases and 0 bases respectively, with 16 bases between them. Germline V gives CDR1 MGHRA, CDR2 YSYEKL. The sample was PBMCs. This TCR derives from a man between 18 and 35 years old in good health and CMV-seropositive. The chain combines TRBV4-1 with TRBJ2-5; a possible D gene is TRBD2 (5 bases). Here the CDR3 reads CASSQQFHRENQETQYF. CDR3 sequence (DNA): TGCGCCAGCAGCCAACAATTTCATAGGGAGAACCAAGAGACCCAGTACTTC.